Described below is a single T cell receptor (beta chain) sequence and its context. These data come from a study of cytotoxic CD8 clonotypes in ibrutinib-treated CLL. Assay used: immunoSEQ multiplex PCR; TCRdb lists only in-frame clones, some missing. This table holds 100,000 or so clones, 50% to 65% found once. The TCR comes from a human donor with chronic lymphocytic leukemia. Sequenced here: PBMCs, sampled after 24 months of ibrutinib treatment.

The CDR3 DNA reads TGTGCCAGCAGCCTCCTGACCGGGGAGCTGTTTTTT. It yields the protein CASSLLTGELFF. This chain links TRBV7-2 with TRBJ2-2; no reliable D call. The CDR3 runs 12 residues. Germline-derived CDR1 and CDR2 are SGHTA and FQGNSA. Between the trimmed V and J ends, which lost 5 bases and 5 bases, there was a span of 6 bases.